These 5 T cell receptor beta chains came from one sample sequenced in a study of PD-L1 blockade in urothelial cancer. Assay used: immunoSEQ multiplex PCR; TCRdb lists only in-frame clones, some missing. This sample has about 43,000 clones, with more than 75% found just once. The specimen was PBMCs, collected around atezolizumab (anti-PD-L1) treatment. Source of these receptors: a woman aged 55 to 70 with urothelial cancer.

The chain recombines TRBV7-9 with TRBJ2-5; 10 nucleotides match TRBD1. CDR1 and CDR2 from the germline V gene are SEHNR and FQNEAQ (reference sequence). This CDR3 has 16 residues. V shed 5 bases, J shed 5 bases, and the junction held 11 bases outside the gene matches. CDR3 region: CASSPPGTGEIETQYF. The CDR3 nucleotides read TGTGCCAGCAGCCCCCCCGGGACAGGGGAGATCGAGACCCAGTACTTC.

This clone was observed a single time. The V gene is TRBV27, the J gene TRBJ1-1; tentative D call: TRBD1 (5 bases). Germline-derived CDR1 and CDR2 are MNHEY and SMNVEV (reference sequence). The CDR3 covers 13 residues. V gave up 8 bases and J gave up 0 bases, with 10 bases separating them. CDR3 nucleotide sequence: TGTGCCAGCCGGGGGGGAATGAACACTGAAGCTTTCTTT. Translating it yields CASRGGMNTEAFF.

The chain links TRBV6-5 to TRBJ1-6, with 7 bases that match TRBD1. The CDR3 loop spans 16 amino acids. The trim removed 4 bases at V and 6 bases at J, leaving 9 bases unmatched. The V gene's germline CDR1 is MNHEY and CDR2 SVGAGI. The CDR3 reads CASSSLLDRVNSPLHF. The CDR3 DNA reads as TGTGCCAGCAGTTCCCTCCTCGACAGGGTTAATTCACCCCTCCACTTT.

The rearrangement joins TRBV27 to TRBJ1-1; D remains unclear. In germline, CDR1 is MNHEY, CDR2 SMNVEV (reference sequence). V was pared by 11 bases and J by 4 bases, with 17 bases between. The CDR3 runs to 13 residues. CDR3 loop: CAVSRDTGTEAFF. CDR3 coding DNA: TGTGCCGTTTCACGGGATACCGGCACTGAAGCTTTCTTT.

The sample holds a few counts of this clone. J is TRBJ1-1 and V is TRBV6-5; a possible D gene is TRBD1 (5 bases). V lost 8 bases to trimming and J lost 0 bases, with 10 bases between them. This CDR3 spans 13 amino acids. Per the germline V gene, CDR1 is MNHEY and CDR2 is SVGAGI. The CDR3 DNA follows: TGTGCCAGCTGGCGGGGGATGAACACTGAAGCTTTCTTT. Protein product: CASWRGMNTEAFF.